These T cell receptor beta chains were read from a single sample in a study of blood T cell repertoires in COVID-19. The method was immunoSEQ multiplex PCR; TCRdb's version includes in-frame clones alone and lacks a portion of them. Of a few hundred thousand clones in the sample, around 91% are singletons; the top ten hold about 0.63%. Sequencing was done on a sample of PBMCs or T cells enriched from blood (not recorded which). Receptor source: a man younger than 35 who had recovered from COVID-19. Each CDR3 is given without its conserved first and last residue. The order of the fields is V gene, CDR3 length, J gene, CDR3 protein.

TRBV2	12	TRBJ1-6	ASSADRYNSPLH
TRBV19	11	TRBJ1-2	ASSIGGSYGYT
TRBV19	12	TRBJ1-1	ATQPGHEGTEAF
TRBV9	13	TRBJ1-6	ASSLGTVGNSPLH
TRBV11-3	14	TRBJ1-2	ASSLVWTETNYGYT
TRBV2	13	TRBJ2-7	ASSVFLAGPYEQY
TRBV5-4	10	TRBJ1-1	ASSLDSLKAF
TRBV11-2	13	TRBJ1-3	ASSLEGHSGNTIY
TRBV11-2	12	TRBJ1-1	ASSTWTGFTEAF
TRBV29-1	11	TRBJ2-5	SVALGGRETQY
TRBV28	14	TRBJ1-2	ASSLPGEGPRRRYT
TRBV4-1	14	TRBJ2-2	ASSQEVWRNTGELF
TRBV6-1	11	TRBJ1-1	ASIGAGGTEAF
TRBV9	12	TRBJ1-2	ASSPGQSNYGYT
TRBV3-1/TRBV3-2	15	TRBJ2-7	ASSQQPTSKYGYEQY
TRBV27	14	TRBJ2-1	ASSSLAGNTYNEQF
TRBV7-8	9	TRBJ2-3	ASSPAGVQY
TRBV2	12	TRBJ1-5	ASSEASSNQPQH
TRBV27	15	TRBJ2-2	ASSLGDRTIGTGELF
TRBV10-1	14	TRBJ2-5	ASSDTKREGRETQY
TRBV28	12	TRBJ2-7	ASQGANGVHEQY
TRBV5-5	13	TRBJ2-1	ASSPGTGIYNEQF
TRBV28	12	TRBJ1-1	ASSYRESHTEAF
TRBV19	10	TRBJ1-1	ASEDRAGEAF
TRBV11-2	16	TRBJ1-4	ASSSWGGLKPTNEKLF
TRBV11-3	12	TRBJ2-1	ASSLVGVNNEQF
TRBV6-1	13	TRBJ1-4	ASSELRVPNEKLF
TRBV3-1/TRBV3-2	10	TRBJ2-7	ASSRRGDEQY
TRBV6-1	12	TRBJ1-2	ASSEHSSNYGYT
TRBV27	12	TRBJ1-2	ASSFGTGFGGYT
TRBV19	14	TRBJ1-5	ASSINGITSNQPQH
TRBV11-3	12	TRBJ2-1	ASSPTSSDNEQF
TRBV2	13	TRBJ1-1	ASKDRVGANTEAF
TRBV18	13	TRBJ1-2	ASSRQDRRNYGYT
TRBV19	12	TRBJ2-6	ASTPGSGANVLT
TRBV19	13	TRBJ1-5	ASSMGGEKAQPQH
TRBV5-4	13	TRBJ1-2	ASNLRDRGNYGYT
TRBV6-4	13	TRBJ2-2	ASSDSHYVTGELF
TRBV12-3/TRBV12-4	11	TRBJ2-7	ASSFDRSYEQY
TRBV10-3	13	TRBJ1-5	AISNTGTAHQPQH
TRBV30	10	TRBJ1-2	AWMGNNYGYT
TRBV5-8	12	TRBJ1-1	ASSSEDYTTEAF
TRBV5-1	10	TRBJ1-2	ASSLDIYGYT
TRBV5-1	10	TRBJ1-1	ASSFTRSEAF
TRBV28	13	TRBJ1-3	ASSLPASSGNTIY
TRBV14	13	TRBJ1-4	ASSQAAGAGEKLF
TRBV6-5	12	TRBJ2-1	ASVPGLLYNEQF
TRBV7-8	12	TRBJ1-2	ASSLGQGISGYT
TRBV29-1	11	TRBJ2-7	SVVRDRDYEQY
TRBV11-3	12	TRBJ1-4	ASSPRGGGEKLF
TRBV24-1	12	TRBJ1-1	ATRDRGLNTEAF